This T cell receptor beta chain was sequenced for a study of blood T cell repertoires in COVID-19. Clones were sequenced by immunoSEQ multiplex PCR, and TCRdb holds only the in-frame ones, with some missing. In the table there are under 450,000 clones, over 75% of which are singletons. Cohorts were assigned according to the clinical history that participants reported. Sequencing used PBMCs or T cells enriched from blood (not recorded which). The clonotype comes from a woman in her 30s who had recovered from COVID-19.

CDR3 amino acids: CASTGTDYGYTF. In DNA form, the CDR3 reads TGTGCCAGTACCGGGACTGACTATGGCTACACCTTC. This chain joins TRBV19 and TRBJ1-2, with D possibly matching TRBD1 (5 bases). CDR1 is LNHDA, CDR2 SQIVND, per germline (reference sequence). The V and J ends lost 7 bases and 3 bases respectively, with 9 bases between them. The CDR3 totals 12 residues.